These T cell receptor beta chains were read from a single sample in a study of T cells in localized non-small cell lung cancer. Some clones are missing from TCRdb's copy, which holds only in-frame ones; the method was immunoSEQ multiplex PCR. The data contain about 34,000 clones, about nine tenths of them singletons. The sequencing used peripheral blood, collected before any cancer treatment. These receptors all stem from a woman between 40 and 69 years old with stage I lung adenocarcinoma. The CDR3 runs from the conserved cysteine through the conserved F or W. D genes are given only for firm matches. Clone sizes are given selectively: once, few, many, or a class where the clone is expanded.

CDR3 length	V gene	J gene	clone size	D gene	CDR3 DNA	CDR3 protein
14	TRBV18	TRBJ1-2	NA	NA	TGTGCCAGCTCCCTGGACAGAGCTAACTATGGCTACACCTTC	CASSLDRANYGYTF
14	TRBV5-6	TRBJ2-7	NA	NA	TGTGCCAGCAGCGTGCGGACGGGCTCCTACGAGCAGTACTTC	CASSVRTGSYEQYF
12	TRBV5-6	TRBJ1-2	NA	NA	TGTGCCAGCAGCTTGAGGGGAAATGGCTACACCTTC	CASSLRGNGYTF
15	TRBV18	TRBJ2-7	NA	NA	TGTGCCAGCTCACCAATCAGGGGAACGACCTACGAGCAGTACTTC	CASSPIRGTTYEQYF
14	TRBV6-6	TRBJ2-7	NA	NA	TGTGCCAGCAGTTACCTGCGGGGTCCGGGGGAGCAGTACTTC	CASSYLRGPGEQYF
15	TRBV15	TRBJ2-7	NA	TRBD2	TGTGCCACCAGCGTGCCTAGCGGGGGATCCTACGAGCAGTACTTC	CATSVPSGGSYEQYF
15	TRBV15	TRBJ1-4	NA	NA	TGTGCCACCAACTCAGGTGGGGGTCATAATGAAAAACTGTTTTTT	CATNSGGGHNEKLFF
13	TRBV11-3	TRBJ2-3	NA	NA	TGTGCCAGCAGATTTGGTAGCACAGATACGCAGTATTTT	CASRFGSTDTQYF
13	TRBV7-9	TRBJ2-5	NA	NA	TGTGCCAGCAGCTTAGGCCAGCAAGAGACCCAGTACTTC	CASSLGQQETQYF
15	TRBV7-2	TRBJ1-6	NA	NA	TGTGCCAGCAGCCCCTGGGAAGGCAGCAATTCACCCCTCCACTTT	CASSPWEGSNSPLHF
16	TRBV14	TRBJ1-3	few	NA	TGTGCCAGCAGCCAAGGGACAGCATATTCTGGAAACACCATATATTTT	CASSQGTAYSGNTIYF
13	TRBV27	TRBJ1-5	NA	NA	TGTGCCAGCAGTCAGCATAGCAATCAGCCCCAGCATTTT	CASSQHSNQPQHF
17	TRBV15	TRBJ2-3	once	TRBD2	TGTGCCACCAGCAGAAAAGTTGCGGGGGGCTCCACAGATACGCAGTATTTT	CATSRKVAGGSTDTQYF
13	TRBV10-2	TRBJ2-1	NA	NA	TGCGCCAGCGGGCCTTCAGGGAGGTATGAGCAGTTCTTC	CASGPSGRYEQFF
14	TRBV19	TRBJ1-5	NA	NA	TGTGCCAGTAGTATCGGCCAGTGGGGGCAGCCCCAGCATTTT	CASSIGQWGQPQHF
13	TRBV27	TRBJ2-5	NA	NA	TGTGCCAGCAGTACCTGGGGTCAAGAGACCCAGTACTTC	CASSTWGQETQYF
17	TRBV5-6	TRBJ2-2	once	NA	TGTGCCAGCAGCTTGGGTGGCGGGCCCCGGAACACCGGGGAGCTGTTTTTT	CASSLGGGPRNTGELFF
16	TRBV5-1	TRBJ2-2	NA	NA	TGCGCCAGCAGCTTGGCCGAGGGAAGGGGGACCGGGGAGCTGTTTTTT	CASSLAEGRGTGELFF
14	TRBV19	TRBJ2-7	NA	TRBD1	TGTGCCAGTAGTGAAGGACAGGGCTCCTACGAGCAGTACTTC	CASSEGQGSYEQYF
14	TRBV30	TRBJ1-1	NA	NA	TGTGCCTGGAACGAGGGGGGGTTGAACACTGAAGCTTTCTTT	CAWNEGGLNTEAFF
14	TRBV25-1	TRBJ1-1	NA	NA	TGTGCCAGCATACCAGGGCCTGAGAACACTGAAGCTTTCTTT	CASIPGPENTEAFF
14	TRBV27	TRBJ1-2	once	NA	TGTGCCAGCAGCCCCAGGGGAGGATTTTATGGCTACACCTTC	CASSPRGGFYGYTF
14	TRBV7-9	TRBJ2-7	NA	NA	TGTGCCAGCAGCTTGGTATTAGGTGGCTACGAGCAGTACTTC	CASSLVLGGYEQYF
14	TRBV28	TRBJ1-4	NA	NA	TGTGCCAGTCTCCCGGGGCGGAGCGGTGAAAAACTGTTTTTT	CASLPGRSGEKLFF
17	TRBV21-1	TRBJ2-7	NA	NA	TGTGCCAGCCAGCGACAACTAGAAACAGGGCCGGTCTACGAGCAGTACTTC	CASQRQLETGPVYEQYF
15	TRBV13	TRBJ2-3	once	NA	TGTGCCAGCAGCTTAGATGGTTTCGGAGCAGATACGCAGTATTTT	CASSLDGFGADTQYF
20	TRBV5-1	TRBJ2-6	NA	TRBD2	TGCGCCAGCAGCTTGGTCCCTAGCGGGGGGACGTTCTCTGGGGCCAACGTCCTGACTTTC	CASSLVPSGGTFSGANVLTF
14	TRBV2	TRBJ2-7	NA	NA	TGTGCCAGCAGTGAAGGGGCGGGCCCCTACGAGCAGTACTTC	CASSEGAGPYEQYF
16	TRBV6-1	TRBJ1-2	NA	TRBD1	TGTGCCAGCAGTGGTGGGGACAGGGGTCCGCGTGAGAGCTACACCTTC	CASSGGDRGPRESYTF
14	TRBV30	TRBJ2-1	NA	TRBD2	TGTGCCTATAGTAAGCTAGCGGTTAAGGATGAGCAGTTCTTC	CAYSKLAVKDEQFF
16	TRBV11-2	TRBJ2-1	NA	NA	TGTGCCAGCAGCTTAGAGCGGGTGAGCTCCTACAATGAGCAGTTCTTC	CASSLERVSSYNEQFF
16	TRBV9	TRBJ2-6	once	NA	TGTGCCAGCAGCGCGCCAATGGGGGCCGGGGCCAACGTCCTGACTTTC	CASSAPMGAGANVLTF
15	TRBV5-1	TRBJ1-5	few	NA	TGCGCCAGCAGCTGGGGCGGTGATAGCAATCAGCCCCAGCATTTT	CASSWGGDSNQPQHF
17	TRBV5-4	TRBJ2-5	NA	NA	TGTGCCAGCAGCTTGGGGAGGTTAGCCACACTAGAAGAGGCCCAGTACTTC	CASSLGRLATLEEAQYF
16	TRBV7-9	TRBJ2-1	NA	TRBD2	TGTGCCAGCAGCTTAGGTTGGCGGGGGGGCCGTAATGAGCAGTTCTTC	CASSLGWRGGRNEQFF
14	TRBV5-4	TRBJ2-7	NA	NA	TGTGCCAGCAGCATCCGCTGGGTCCCTGACGAGCAGTACTTC	CASSIRWVPDEQYF
14	TRBV30	TRBJ1-4	NA	NA	TGTGCCTGGAGCGCAGGGACTACTAATGAAAAACTGTTTTTT	CAWSAGTTNEKLFF
14	TRBV27	TRBJ2-4	NA	NA	TGTGCCAGCTGGAAGGCAGGGGACAAAAACATTCAGTACTTC	CASWKAGDKNIQYF
17	TRBV7-2	TRBJ1-6	few	NA	TGTGCCAGCAGCTTGTCCTTGGGAAGTTTGGGGAATTCACCCCTCCACTTT	CASSLSLGSLGNSPLHF
14	TRBV27	TRBJ2-3	NA	NA	TGTGCCAGCAGAAGACTGGGGGAAACAGATACGCAGTATTTT	CASRRLGETDTQYF
13	TRBV7-8	TRBJ2-7	NA	NA	TGTGCCAGCAGCCGTTCCAGGAACCACGAGCAGTACTTC	CASSRSRNHEQYF
15	TRBV5-1	TRBJ2-5	NA	TRBD2	TGCGCCAGCAGCTACGTCGGGACTAGGGAAGAGACCCAGTACTTC	CASSYVGTREETQYF